This T cell receptor beta chain comes out of a study of blood T cell repertoires in COVID-19. Study-wide background: Material from acute and convalescent COVID-19 was sourced from the United States, Italy and Spain.

Authors' processing steps: Estimation of nucleated cell counts relied on the amplification of reference gene primers. This table comes from immunoSEQ multiplex PCR, and its TCRdb copy is limited to in-frame clones, with some not included. V and J calls and clone size come straight from that table; D and trimming were deduced from the DNA. The data contain around 70,000 clones, around 87% of them seen just once; the ten biggest clones take up 25% to 35%. Germline CDR1 MDHEN, CDR2 SYDVKM. CDR3 length: 14 amino acids. The ends were cut back, 2 bases at V and 4 bases at J, with 11 bases in the middle. The chain carries TRBV28 and TRBJ1-1, with D unresolved. This sequence originates from a woman older than 75 with active or convalescent COVID-19. The sample was peripheral blood. The CDR3 spells CASSLPSLRTEAFF. Here the CDR3 DNA reads TGTGCCAGCAGTTTACCTTCATTGCGCACTGAAGCTTTCTTT.